The present TCR beta chain was sequenced within a study of response to subunit inactivated influenza vaccine. TCRdb recomputed calls from the RT-PCR reads with MiXCR, one row per CDR3 protein. This sample has some 640,000 distinct CDR3 sequences; over 11% occur once, and the top ten carry 6.5% to 8.5%. Deletions cut 0 bases from V and 0 bases from J, with 12 bases between. Germline V gene lookup returns CDR1 LGHNA and CDR2 YNFKEQ. CDR3 length: 16 residues. The receptor was derived from a man in his fifties who received an inactivated influenza vaccine. The J gene is TRBJ2-7, the V gene TRBV4-2; D is unclear. Material: PBMCs from blood, obtained 14 to 15 days before vaccination. CDR3 in amino acids: CASSQETGLSSYEQYF. The CDR3, as DNA: TGTGCCAGCAGCCAAGAAACTGGGCTCAGCTCCTACGAGCAGTACTTC.